This T cell receptor beta chain was recovered during a study of control samples from healthy donors and cancer patients. The CDR3 loop spans 15 amino acids. CDR1 and CDR2 from the germline V gene are LGHNA and YSLEER. V dropped 1 base and J dropped 7; count of bases not matched to a gene: 4. The protocol was immunoSEQ multiplex PCR, while the TCRdb copy is restricted to in-frame clones and leaves out a portion. The sample consists of 400,000 to 450,000 clones, 75% to 95% of them appearing once. Material: PBMCs. The chain recombines TRBV4-3 with TRBJ1-4; 9 bases are a match to TRBD1. The sequence was collected from a man in his forties or fifties with head and neck cancer. The CDR3 loop is CASSQGTGVTEKLFF. CDR3 bases: TGCGCCAGCAGCCAAGGGACAGGGGTGACTGAAAAACTGTTTTTT.